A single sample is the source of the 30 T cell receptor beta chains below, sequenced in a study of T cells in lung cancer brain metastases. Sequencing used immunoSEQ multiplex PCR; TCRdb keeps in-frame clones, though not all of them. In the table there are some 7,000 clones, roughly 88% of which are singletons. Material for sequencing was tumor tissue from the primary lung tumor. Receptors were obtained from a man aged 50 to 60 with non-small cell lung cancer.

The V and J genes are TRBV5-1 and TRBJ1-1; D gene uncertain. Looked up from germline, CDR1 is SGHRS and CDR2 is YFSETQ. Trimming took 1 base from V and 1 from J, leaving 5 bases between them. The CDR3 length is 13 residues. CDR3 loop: CASSLTANTEAFF. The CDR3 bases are TGCGCCAGCAGCTTGACGGCGAACACTGAAGCTTTCTTT.

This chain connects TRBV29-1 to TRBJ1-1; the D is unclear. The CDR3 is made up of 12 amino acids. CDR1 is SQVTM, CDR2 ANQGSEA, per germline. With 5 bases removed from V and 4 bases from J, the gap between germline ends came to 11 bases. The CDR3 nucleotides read TGCAGCGTTAAGGCCTTCGGCACTGAAGCTTTCTTT. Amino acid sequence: CSVKAFGTEAFF. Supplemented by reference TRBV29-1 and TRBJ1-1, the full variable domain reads SAVISQKPSRDICQRGTSLTIQCQVDSQVTMMFWYRQQPGQSLTLIATANQGSEATYESGFVIDKFPISRPNLTFSTLTVSNMSPEDSSIYLCSVKAFGTEAFFGQGTRLTVV.

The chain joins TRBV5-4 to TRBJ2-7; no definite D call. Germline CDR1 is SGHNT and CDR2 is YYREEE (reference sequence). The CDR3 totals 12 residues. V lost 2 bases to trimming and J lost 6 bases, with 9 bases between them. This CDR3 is CASSFQAIEQYF. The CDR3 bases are TGTGCCAGCAGCTTTCAGGCGATCGAGCAGTACTTC.

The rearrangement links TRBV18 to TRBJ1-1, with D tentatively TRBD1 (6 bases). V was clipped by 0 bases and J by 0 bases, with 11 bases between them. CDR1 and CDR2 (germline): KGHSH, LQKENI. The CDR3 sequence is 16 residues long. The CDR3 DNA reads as TGTGCCAGCTCACCACCGGGGAACAGGGTGAACACTGAAGCTTTCTTT. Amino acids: CASSPPGNRVNTEAFF.

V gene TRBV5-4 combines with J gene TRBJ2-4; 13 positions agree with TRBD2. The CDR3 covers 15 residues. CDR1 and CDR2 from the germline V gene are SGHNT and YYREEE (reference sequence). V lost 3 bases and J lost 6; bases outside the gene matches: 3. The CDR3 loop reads CASSSLAGGVNIQYF. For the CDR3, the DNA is TGTGCCAGCAGCTCACTAGCGGGGGGGGTAAACATTCAGTACTTC.

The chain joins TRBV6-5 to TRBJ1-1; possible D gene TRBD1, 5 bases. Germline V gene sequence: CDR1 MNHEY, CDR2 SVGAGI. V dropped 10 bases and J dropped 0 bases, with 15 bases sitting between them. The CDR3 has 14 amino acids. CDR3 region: CATKRGAMNTEAFF. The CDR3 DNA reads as TGTGCCACCAAGAGGGGAGCTATGAACACTGAAGCTTTCTTT.

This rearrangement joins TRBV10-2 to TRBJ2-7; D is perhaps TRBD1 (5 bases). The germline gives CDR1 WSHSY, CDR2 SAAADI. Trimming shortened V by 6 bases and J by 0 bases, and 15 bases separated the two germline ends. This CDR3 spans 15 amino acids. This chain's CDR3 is CASRSSRVPSYEQYF. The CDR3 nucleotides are TGCGCCAGCAGGAGTTCCAGGGTCCCCTCCTACGAGCAGTACTTC.

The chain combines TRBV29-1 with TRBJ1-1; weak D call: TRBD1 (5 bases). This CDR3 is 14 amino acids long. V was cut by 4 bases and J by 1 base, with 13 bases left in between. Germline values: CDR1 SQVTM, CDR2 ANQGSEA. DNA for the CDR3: TGCAGCGTTGGCTGGGGGGTTCAGAACACTGAAGCTTTCTTT. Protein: CSVGWGVQNTEAFF.

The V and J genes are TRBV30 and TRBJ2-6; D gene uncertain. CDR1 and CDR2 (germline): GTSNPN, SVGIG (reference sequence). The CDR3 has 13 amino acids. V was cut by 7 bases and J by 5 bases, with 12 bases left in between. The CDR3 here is CAYSLSRANVLTF. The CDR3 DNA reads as TGTGCCTATTCACTTTCAAGGGCCAACGTCCTGACTTTC.

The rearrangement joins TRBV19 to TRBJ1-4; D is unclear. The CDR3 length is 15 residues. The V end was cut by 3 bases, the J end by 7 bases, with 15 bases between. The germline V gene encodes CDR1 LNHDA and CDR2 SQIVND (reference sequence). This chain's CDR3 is CASSMPGGIGEKLFF. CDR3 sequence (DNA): TGTGCCAGTAGTATGCCTGGAGGGATCGGTGAAAAACTGTTTTTT.

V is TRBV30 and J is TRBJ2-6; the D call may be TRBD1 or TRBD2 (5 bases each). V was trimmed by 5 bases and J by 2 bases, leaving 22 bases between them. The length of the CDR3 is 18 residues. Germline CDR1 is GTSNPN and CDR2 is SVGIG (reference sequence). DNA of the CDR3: TGTGCCTGGCGATCCAACCATCCCGGGGCCACTGGGGCCAACGTCCTGACTTTC. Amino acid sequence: CAWRSNHPGATGANVLTF. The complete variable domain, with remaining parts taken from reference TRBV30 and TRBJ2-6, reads SQTIHQWPATLVQPVGSPLSLECTVEGTSNPNLYWYRQAAGRGLQLLFYSVGIGQISSEVPQNLSASRPQDRQFILSSKKLLLSDSGFYLCAWRSNHPGATGANVLTFGAGSRLTVL.

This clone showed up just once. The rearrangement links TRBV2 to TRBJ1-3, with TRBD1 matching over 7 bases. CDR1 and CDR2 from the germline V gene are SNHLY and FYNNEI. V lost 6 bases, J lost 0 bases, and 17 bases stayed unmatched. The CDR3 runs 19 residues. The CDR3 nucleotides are TGTGCCAGCAGCGTGACAGGGCTAGGTTATGTTTTCTCTGGAAACACCATATATTTT. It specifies CASSVTGLGYVFSGNTIYF.

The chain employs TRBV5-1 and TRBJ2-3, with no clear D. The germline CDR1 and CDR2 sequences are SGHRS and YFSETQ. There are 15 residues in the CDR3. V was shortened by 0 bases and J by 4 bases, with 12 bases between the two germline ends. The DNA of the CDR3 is TGCGCCAGCAGCTTGGGCTTTAAGAGCGCAGATACGCAGTATTTT. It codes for CASSLGFKSADTQYF.

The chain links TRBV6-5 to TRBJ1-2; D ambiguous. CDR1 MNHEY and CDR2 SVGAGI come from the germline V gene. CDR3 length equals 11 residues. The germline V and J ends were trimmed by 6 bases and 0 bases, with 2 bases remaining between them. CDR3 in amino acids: CASRTNYGYTF. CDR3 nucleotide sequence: TGTGCCAGCAGGACTAACTATGGCTACACCTTC.

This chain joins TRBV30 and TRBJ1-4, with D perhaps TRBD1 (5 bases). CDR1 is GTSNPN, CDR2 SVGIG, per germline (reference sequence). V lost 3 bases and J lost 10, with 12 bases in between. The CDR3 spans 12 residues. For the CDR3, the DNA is TGTGCCTGGAGAGAGACAGCGGGAAAACTGTTTTTT. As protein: CAWRETAGKLFF.

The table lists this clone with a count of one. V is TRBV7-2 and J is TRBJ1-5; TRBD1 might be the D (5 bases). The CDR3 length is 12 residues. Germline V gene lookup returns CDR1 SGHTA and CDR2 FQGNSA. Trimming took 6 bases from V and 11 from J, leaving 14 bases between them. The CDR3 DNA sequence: TGTGCCAGCAGTTCCGCCGGGGGGGCCCAGCATTTT. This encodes CASSSAGGAQHF.

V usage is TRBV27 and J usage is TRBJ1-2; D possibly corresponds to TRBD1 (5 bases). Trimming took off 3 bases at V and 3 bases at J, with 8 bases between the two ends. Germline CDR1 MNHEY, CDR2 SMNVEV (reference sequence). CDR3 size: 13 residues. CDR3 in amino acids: CASSLGRYYGYTF. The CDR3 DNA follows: TGTGCCAGCAGTTTGGGACGGTACTATGGCTACACCTTC.

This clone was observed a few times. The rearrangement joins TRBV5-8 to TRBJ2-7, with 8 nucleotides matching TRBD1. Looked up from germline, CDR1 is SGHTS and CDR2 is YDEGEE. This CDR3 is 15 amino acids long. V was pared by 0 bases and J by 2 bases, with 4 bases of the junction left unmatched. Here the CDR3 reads CASSLAGTGAYEQYF. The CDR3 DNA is TGTGCCAGCAGCTTGGCCGGGACAGGAGCCTACGAGCAGTACTTC.

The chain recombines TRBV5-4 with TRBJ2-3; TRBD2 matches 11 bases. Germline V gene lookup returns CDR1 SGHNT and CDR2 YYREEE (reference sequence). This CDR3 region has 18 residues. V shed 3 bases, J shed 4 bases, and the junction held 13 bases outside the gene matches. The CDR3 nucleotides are TGTGCCAGCAGCTGGCCCCGAACTAGCGGGGGCCCCCCAGATACGCAGTATTTT. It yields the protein CASSWPRTSGGPPDTQYF.

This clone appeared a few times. The CDR3, as DNA: TGTGCCAGCAGCCCAGACAGGGGTGTTAACACCGGGGAGCTGTTTTTT. Translating it yields CASSPDRGVNTGELFF. The chain is built from TRBV7-3 and TRBJ2-2, with TRBD1 matching 8 bases. The CDR3 loop spans 16 amino acids. V lost 5 bases and J lost 2; bases outside the gene matches: 7. Germline CDR1 SGHTA, CDR2 FQGTGA.

The CDR3, as DNA: TGTGCCAGCAGCCAAGAGCAGGGGTTTACGATGAACACTGAAGCTTTCTTT. Translating gives CASSQEQGFTMNTEAFF. This chain connects TRBV4-2 to TRBJ1-1; TRBD1 might be the D (6 bases). CDR3 size: 17 residues. Germline CDR1 is LGHNA and CDR2 is YNFKEQ. V dropped 0 bases and J dropped 0 bases, with 14 bases sitting between them.

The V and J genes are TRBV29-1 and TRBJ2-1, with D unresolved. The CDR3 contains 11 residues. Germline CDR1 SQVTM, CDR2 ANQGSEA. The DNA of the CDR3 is TGCAGTTCCTTTCGCTACAATGAGCAGTTCTTC. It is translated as CSSFRYNEQFF.

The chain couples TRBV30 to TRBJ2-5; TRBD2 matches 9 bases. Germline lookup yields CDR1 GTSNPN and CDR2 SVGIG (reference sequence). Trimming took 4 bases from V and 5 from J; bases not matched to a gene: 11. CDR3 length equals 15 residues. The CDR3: CAWKNGLAGVETQYF. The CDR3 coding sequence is TGTGCCTGGAAGAATGGATTAGCGGGGGTCGAGACCCAGTACTTC.

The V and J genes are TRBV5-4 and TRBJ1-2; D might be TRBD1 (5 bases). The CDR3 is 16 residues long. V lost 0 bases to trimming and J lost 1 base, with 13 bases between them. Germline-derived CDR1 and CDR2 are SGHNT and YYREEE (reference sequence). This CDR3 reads CASSLVGWGNNYGYTF. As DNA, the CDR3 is TGTGCCAGCAGCTTGGTGGGTTGGGGGAATAACTATGGCTACACCTTC.

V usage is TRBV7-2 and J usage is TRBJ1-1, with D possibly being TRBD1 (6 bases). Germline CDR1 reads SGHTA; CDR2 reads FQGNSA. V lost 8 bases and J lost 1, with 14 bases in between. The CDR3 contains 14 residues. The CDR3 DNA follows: TGTGCCAGCTTACGACAGGCAAGGAACACTGAAGCTTTCTTT. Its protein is CASLRQARNTEAFF.

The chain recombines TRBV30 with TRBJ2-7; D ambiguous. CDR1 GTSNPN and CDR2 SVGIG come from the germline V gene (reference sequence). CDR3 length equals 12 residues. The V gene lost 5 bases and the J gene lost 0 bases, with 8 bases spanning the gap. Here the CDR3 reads CAWGPTSYEQYF. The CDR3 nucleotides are TGTGCCTGGGGTCCTACCTCCTACGAGCAGTACTTC.

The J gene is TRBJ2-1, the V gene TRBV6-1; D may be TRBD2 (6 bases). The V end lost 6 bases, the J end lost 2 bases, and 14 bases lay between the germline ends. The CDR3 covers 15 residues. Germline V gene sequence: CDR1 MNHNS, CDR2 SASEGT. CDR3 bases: TGTGCCAGCAGCCTCTTCCCGGGAGCCTACAATGAGCAGTTCTTC. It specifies CASSLFPGAYNEQFF.

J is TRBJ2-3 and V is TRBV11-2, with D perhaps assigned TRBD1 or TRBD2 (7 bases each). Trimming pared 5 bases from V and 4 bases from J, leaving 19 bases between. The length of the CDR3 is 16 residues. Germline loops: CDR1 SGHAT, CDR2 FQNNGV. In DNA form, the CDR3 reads TGTGCCAGCAGCCGTCGCCGACAGGGAGGGGCAGATACGCAGTATTTT. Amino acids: CASSRRRQGGADTQYF.

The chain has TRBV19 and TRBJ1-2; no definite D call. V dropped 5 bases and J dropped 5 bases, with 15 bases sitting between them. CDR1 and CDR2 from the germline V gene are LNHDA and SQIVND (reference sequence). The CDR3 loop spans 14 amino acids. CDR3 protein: CASSPASSGYGYTF. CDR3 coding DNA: TGTGCCAGTAGTCCAGCTTCATCGGGTTATGGCTACACCTTC.

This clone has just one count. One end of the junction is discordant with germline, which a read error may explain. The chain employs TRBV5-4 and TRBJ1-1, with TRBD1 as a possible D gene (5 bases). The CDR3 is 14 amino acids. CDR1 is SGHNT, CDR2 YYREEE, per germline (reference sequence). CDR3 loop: CASRLGRRNTEAFF. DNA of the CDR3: TGTGCCAGCAGATTGGGACGGAGGAACACTGAAGCTTTCTTT. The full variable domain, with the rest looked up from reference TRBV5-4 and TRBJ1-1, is ETGVTQSPTHLIKTRGQQVTLRCSSQSGHNTVSWYQQALGQGPQFIFQYYREEENGRGNFPPRFSGLQFPNYSSELNVNALELDDSALYLCASRLGRRNTEAFFGQGTRLTVV.